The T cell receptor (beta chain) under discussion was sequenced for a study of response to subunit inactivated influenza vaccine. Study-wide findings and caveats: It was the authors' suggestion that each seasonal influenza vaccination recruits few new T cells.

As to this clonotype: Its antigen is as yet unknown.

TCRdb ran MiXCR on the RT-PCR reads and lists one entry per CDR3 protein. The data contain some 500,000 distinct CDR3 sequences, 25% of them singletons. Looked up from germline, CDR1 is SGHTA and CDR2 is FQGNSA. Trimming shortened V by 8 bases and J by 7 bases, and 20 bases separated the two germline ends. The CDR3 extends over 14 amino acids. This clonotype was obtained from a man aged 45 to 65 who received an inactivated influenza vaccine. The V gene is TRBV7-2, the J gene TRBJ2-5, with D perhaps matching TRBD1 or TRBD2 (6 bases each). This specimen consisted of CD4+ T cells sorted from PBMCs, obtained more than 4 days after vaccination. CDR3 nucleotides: TGTGCCAGCCGAAAACAAAGGGGGGAAGGGACCCAGTACTTC. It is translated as CASRKQRGEGTQYF.